Each of the 28 T cell receptor beta chains below was sequenced from the same sample in a study of early T cells in non-severe SARS-CoV-2 infection. TCRdb re-called the 5' RACE reads with MiXCR, one entry per CDR3 protein. The sample has roughly 90,000 distinct CDR3 sequences, roughly 14% seen once. Source material: whole blood. All receptors come from an adult who was a healthcare worker with PCR-confirmed SARS-CoV-2 infection or an uninfected control (not recorded which).

This clonotype was detected many times. This chain's CDR3 is CASSFWLAGVRETQYF. DNA of the CDR3: TGTGCCAGCAGTTTTTGGCTAGCGGGGGTAAGGGAGACCCAGTACTTC. This chain connects TRBV12-3 or TRBV12-4 to TRBJ2-5; 10 positions agree with TRBD2. Trimming removed 3 bases from V and 5 bases from J; junction bases left unmatched: 9. The CDR3 runs 16 residues.

This clonotype has a handful of counts. The CDR3, as DNA: TGTGCCAGCAGCCGTAGGCAGATCAACACTGAAGCTTTCTTT. It is translated as CASSRRQINTEAFF. The chain is built from TRBV3-1 and TRBJ1-1; unclear D gene. Per the germline V gene, CDR1 is LGHDT and CDR2 is YNNKEL (reference sequence). V lost 4 bases and J lost 2, with 11 bases in between. The CDR3 length is 14 residues.

This clonotype was counted only a few times. This rearrangement joins TRBV6-1 to TRBJ2-5, with 7 bases fitting TRBD1. Trimming at V came to 4 bases and at J to 9 bases, leaving 29 bases not matched to a gene. The CDR3 sequence is 20 residues long. Germline CDR1 reads MNHNS; CDR2 reads SASEGT. CDR3: CASSATGVVGIKDRAWAQYF. In DNA, the CDR3 is TGTGCCAGCAGTGCAACAGGGGTCGTAGGTATAAAGGACCGCGCTTGGGCCCAGTACTTC.

This clonotype was found many times. The gene calls are TRBV10-3 and TRBJ1-5; D possibly corresponds to TRBD1 (5 bases). Germline V gene sequence: CDR1 ENHRY, CDR2 SYGVKD. The CDR3 is made up of 14 amino acids. V lost 4 bases and J lost 4, with 11 bases in between. DNA of the CDR3: TGTGCCATCAGTGTGCGGTCAGGGAATCAGCCCCAGCATTTT. It translates to CAISVRSGNQPQHF.

This clonotype was counted between two and nine times. The V gene is TRBV7-9, the J gene TRBJ1-6; 8 nucleotides match TRBD1. The CDR3 spans 15 residues. V was clipped by 1 base and J by 8 bases; unmatched bases: 4. Germline loops: CDR1 SEHNR, CDR2 FQNEAQ (reference sequence). For the CDR3, the DNA is TGTGCCAGCAGCTTAGGAGACAGGGGAGATTCACCCCTCCACTTT. Protein sequence: CASSLGDRGDSPLHF. The full variable domain, with the rest looked up from reference TRBV7-9 and TRBJ1-6, is DTGVSQNPRHKITKRGQNVTFRCDPISEHNRLYWYRQTLGQGPEFLTYFQNEAQLEKSRLLSDRFSAERPKGSFSTLEIQRTEQGDSAMYLCASSLGDRGDSPLHFGNGTRLTVT.

This clonotype showed up just a few times. This chain's CDR3 is CAISESMLFNYGYTF. CDR3 DNA: TGTGCCATCAGTGAGTCGATGCTGTTTAACTATGGCTACACCTTC. This chain uses TRBV10-3 with TRBJ1-2; D is uncertain. V was shortened by 0 bases and J by 1 base, with 9 bases between the two germline ends. The CDR3 length is 15 residues. Germline V gene lookup returns CDR1 ENHRY and CDR2 SYGVKD.

The rearrangement joins TRBV5-1 to TRBJ2-3; D is perhaps TRBD2 (6 bases). The germline V gene encodes CDR1 SGHRS and CDR2 YFSETQ. The CDR3 is 12 amino acids. V lost 0 bases to trimming and J lost 8 bases, with 7 bases between them. CDR3 nucleotides: TGCGCCAGCAGCTTGGCCGGGGGTACGCAGTATTTT. Amino acid sequence: CASSLAGGTQYF.

In this sample, this clonotype turned up many times. This chain connects TRBV7-8 to TRBJ1-5; TRBD1 agrees at 9 bases. This CDR3 spans 17 amino acids. Germline CDR1 SGHVS, CDR2 FQNEAQ. J lost 7 bases, V lost 5 bases, and 15 bases had no gene match. CDR3 nucleotides: TGTGCCAGCAGCCCACGAGAGGGAACAGGGGGCGACCAGCCCCAGCATTTT. Protein: CASSPREGTGGDQPQHF.

In this sample, this clonotype turned up a few times. The chain carries TRBV7-6 and TRBJ1-5, with 7 bases lining up with TRBD1. From germline, CDR1 is SGHVS and CDR2 FNYEAQ. J was trimmed by 6 bases and V by 1 base; bases with no gene match: 6. CDR3 size: 15 residues. CDR3 coding DNA: TGTGCCAGCAGCTTAGAAGACAGGGTTGGTCAGCCCCAGCATTTT. This codes for CASSLEDRVGQPQHF.

The sample holds a few counts of this clonotype. The chain couples TRBV20-1 to TRBJ2-3; the match to TRBD2 covers 7 bases. Per germline, CDR1 DFQATT and CDR2 SNEGSKA (reference sequence). The CDR3 covers 14 residues. The ends lost 3 bases at V and 4 bases at J; junction bases unmatched: 7. As DNA, the CDR3 is TGCAGTGCTAGGCCCTGGGGAGGGTCAGATACGCAGTATTTT. This codes for CSARPWGGSDTQYF.

This clonotype came up many times. The chain links TRBV20-1 to TRBJ2-6; TRBD1 aligns across 7 bases. The V gene end was trimmed by 3 bases and the J gene end by 5 bases; junction bases not matched to a gene: 16. Germline V CDR1 and CDR2: DFQATT, SNEGSKA (reference sequence). This CDR3 spans 18 amino acids. The DNA of the CDR3 is TGCAGTGCTAGCGGACCCCGGACAGGCACCGATAGGGCCAACGTCCTGACTTTC. It specifies CSASGPRTGTDRANVLTF.

V and J are TRBV20-1 and TRBJ2-3; 9 bases are shared with TRBD2. V lost 2 bases to trimming and J lost 2 bases; unmatched junction nucleotides: 5. From germline, CDR1 is DFQATT and CDR2 SNEGSKA (reference sequence). This CDR3 is built from 15 residues. The CDR3 coding sequence is TGCAGTGCTAGATTGGCGGGGGGGCCCACAGATACGCAGTATTTT. Amino acids: CSARLAGGPTDTQYF.

V is TRBV7-2 and J is TRBJ2-3, with 7 bases lining up with TRBD2. V shed 2 bases, J shed 0 bases, and the junction held 5 bases outside the gene matches. Per germline, CDR1 SGHTA and CDR2 FQGNSA. The CDR3 is made up of 16 amino acids. CDR3 residues: CASSLRVGGSTDTQYF. The CDR3 nucleotides read TGTGCCAGCAGCTTAAGGGTGGGGGGGAGCACAGATACGCAGTATTTT.

This clonotype was detected many times. V is TRBV5-1 and J is TRBJ2-5, with unresolved D. Trimming removed 2 bases from V and 2 bases from J, with 10 bases in between. The CDR3 consists of 14 residues. CDR1 is SGHRS and CDR2 is YFSETQ in the germline V gene. Written as DNA, the CDR3 is TGCGCCAGCAGCTTAGAGGTCTTACAAGAGACCCAGTACTTC. Its protein product is CASSLEVLQETQYF.

This clonotype showed up just a few times. The chain joins TRBV20-1 to TRBJ1-5; 7 bases line up with TRBD1. Losses at the gene ends were 0 bases for V and 2 bases for J; bases not matched to a gene: 4. Germline-derived CDR1 and CDR2 are DFQATT and SNEGSKA (reference sequence). CDR3 length: 15 amino acids. The CDR3 DNA reads as TGCAGTGCTAGAGATTGGGACAGCGGCAATCAGCCCCAGCATTTT. Its protein is CSARDWDSGNQPQHF.

V is TRBV27 and J is TRBJ2-5; TRBD2 matches 12 bases. CDR1 and CDR2 (germline): MNHEY, SMNVEV (reference sequence). V gave up 6 bases and J gave up 9 bases; unmatched junction bases: 11. The CDR3 runs to 15 residues. CDR3 coding DNA: TGTGCCAGCAGGCAGACTAGCGGGGGCCTGGGGCCCCAGTACTTC. It specifies CASRQTSGGLGPQYF.

This clonotype was seen only a few times. This chain connects TRBV30 to TRBJ1-1, with a weak D call TRBD1 (5 bases). Per germline, CDR1 GTSNPN and CDR2 SVGIG (reference sequence). This CDR3 contains 12 residues. With 0 bases removed from V and 7 bases from J, the gap between germline ends came to 9 bases. Here the CDR3 DNA reads TGTGCCTGGAGTGTGGGACGCGTTGAAGCTTTCTTT. Its translation is CAWSVGRVEAFF.

This clonotype was seen ten or more times. The chain is built from TRBV20-1 and TRBJ1-2; the D gene is possibly TRBD1 (5 bases). The V end lost 3 bases, the J end lost 1 base, and 18 bases lay between the germline ends. This CDR3 spans 16 amino acids. Germline V gene lookup returns CDR1 DFQATT and CDR2 SNEGSKA (reference sequence). CDR3 coding DNA: TGCAGTGCTAGTGGGTTGGGGCAGGCCTTTAACTATGGCTACACCTTC. Amino acids: CSASGLGQAFNYGYTF.

This clonotype appeared a single time. CDR3 protein: CASSQVGVNGYTF. Written as DNA, the CDR3 is TGTGCCAGCAGCCAAGTGGGGGTCAATGGCTACACCTTC. The genes are TRBV3-1 and TRBJ1-2; D is perhaps TRBD1 (5 bases). CDR1 LGHDT and CDR2 YNNKEL come from the germline V gene (reference sequence). Trimming pared 1 base from V and 6 bases from J, leaving 9 bases between. CDR3 size: 13 residues.

In its sample, this clonotype was seen a few times. The chain employs TRBV7-2 and TRBJ2-1; D gene uncertain. The CDR3 totals 17 residues. CDR1 and CDR2 (germline): SGHTA, FQGNSA. The germline V and J ends were trimmed by 5 bases and 0 bases, with 17 bases remaining between them. CDR3 sequence (DNA): TGTGCCAGCAGCCGATCTCCTTCTACCCTCTCCTACAATGAGCAGTTCTTC. Amino acid sequence: CASSRSPSTLSYNEQFF.

This clonotype occurred many times. The rearrangement joins TRBV6-6 to TRBJ2-7; D may be TRBD2 (6 bases). V was pared by 10 bases and J by 2 bases, with 12 bases between. CDR3 size: 12 residues. Germline CDR1 and CDR2: MNHNY and SVGAGI (reference sequence). CDR3 coding DNA: TGTGCCACGCGGGACGGTCCCTACGAGCAGTACGTC. Protein product: CATRDGPYEQYV.

The table lists this clonotype with many counts. The rearrangement joins TRBV5-1 to TRBJ2-2; D not certain. Germline CDR1 is SGHRS and CDR2 is YFSETQ. V was clipped by 3 bases and J by 3 bases, with 3 bases between them. This CDR3 is built from 12 residues. DNA for the CDR3: TGCGCCAGCAGCTATGACACCGGGGAGCTGTTTTTT. This translates into CASSYDTGELFF.

There are a few counts of this clonotype. The chain is built from TRBV24-1 and TRBJ1-5; no clear D. The CDR3 is 13 amino acids. The germline V gene encodes CDR1 KGHDR and CDR2 SFDVKD. The germline V and J ends were trimmed by 6 bases and 7 bases, with 12 bases remaining between them. The CDR3 region is CATSYNTGQPQHF. The CDR3 DNA reads TGTGCCACCAGTTACAATACGGGGCAGCCCCAGCATTTT.

Only a few counts were recorded for this clonotype. This chain joins TRBV24-1 and TRBJ2-1, with D possibly being TRBD2 (5 bases). Between the trimmed V and J ends, which lost 1 base and 0 bases, there was a span of 9 bases. Germline-derived CDR1 and CDR2 are KGHDR and SFDVKD. The CDR3 totals 16 residues. CDR3 nucleotides: TGTGCCACCAGTGATTTAAGCGGATCCTCCTACAATGAGCAGTTCTTC. As protein: CATSDLSGSSYNEQFF.

The sample holds a few counts of this clonotype. The chain uses TRBV12-3 or TRBV12-4 and TRBJ2-5, with 11 bases that match TRBD2. V dropped 5 bases and J dropped 3; count of bases not matched to a gene: 11. The CDR3 sequence is 17 residues long. The CDR3 reads CASSLRLAGNREETQYF. CDR3 coding DNA: TGTGCCAGCAGTCTGCGACTAGCGGGGAATAGAGAAGAGACCCAGTACTTC.

CDR3 DNA sequence: TGTGCCTGGACCAGGAGCTCCTACAATGAGCAGTTCTTC. Amino acid sequence: CAWTRSSYNEQFF. V gene TRBV30 combines with J gene TRBJ2-1; D is unresolved. With 4 bases removed from V and 0 bases from J, the gap between germline ends came to 7 bases. Germline V gene sequence: CDR1 GTSNPN, CDR2 SVGIG (reference sequence). This CDR3 has 13 amino acids.

Regarding this clonotype: This could be a read error, since a much larger clone is one nucleotide away. CDR3 protein: CASSPRVANYGYTF. The CDR3 DNA sequence: TGTGCCAGCAGCCCTAGAGTAGCTAACTATGGCTACACCTTC. The V call is TRBV7-6, the J call TRBJ1-2; no firm D call. Trimming took off 5 bases at V and 0 bases at J, with 10 bases between the two ends. This CDR3 has 14 residues. Germline V CDR1 and CDR2: SGHVS, FNYEAQ.

This clonotype appeared a few times. This chain connects TRBV7-6 to TRBJ2-5; TRBD2 is a possible D gene (5 bases). The germline V gene has CDR1 SGHVS and CDR2 FNYEAQ. This CDR3 comprises 16 residues. The ends were cut back, 2 bases at V and 2 bases at J, with 15 bases in the middle. This CDR3 reads CASSLSSGRGQETQYF. The CDR3 DNA sequence: TGTGCCAGCAGCTTAAGTTCGGGAAGAGGGCAAGAGACCCAGTACTTC.